This T cell receptor beta chain originates from a study of blood T cell repertoires in acute mononucleosis (dated by TCRdb to 2020 to 2022). Describing the broader study: To capture the primary response, acute-phase samples were obtained within 2 weeks of when symptoms began. The mean blood EBV load was 3.8 log10 genome copies per million B cells in acute infection and under 3 at convalescence. During acute infection, about 2.1% and 1.1% of blood CD8 T cells were made up of mean YVL-BR-specific and GLC-BM-specific cells, respectively.

This clone was seen at least ten times. The input lacks base qualities; no much larger clone sits a single base away. For TCR profiling, total RNA from at least 10,000 sorted tetramer+ CD8 T cells was reverse transcribed into cDNA. CDR3 regions were amplified by PCR with primers annealing to V and J regions, adding unique molecular identifiers to track templates. The immunoSEQ platform, including its sequencing and error-correction standards, was used to profile TCRalpha and TCRbeta chains. Concerning the study's data processing: Clonal copy numbers were corrected for sequencing and PCR errors, and CDR3s were defined according to IMGT conventions. Only productive rearrangements were analyzed, using immunoSEQ Analyzer versions 2.0 and 3.0, with gene-pairing frequencies processed further in Microsoft Excel. Circos plots were used to visualize V-J pairings, and MEME together with a custom motifSearch program was used to find CDR3 motifs. The OLGA algorithm was used to calculate the probability of generation of TCR sequences. Clonotypes seen at both visits were designated persistent, clonotypes seen only acutely were designated nonpersistent, and clonotypes seen only at convalescence were designated de novo. Any amino acid clonotype used by more than one donor was defined as a public TCR. The table comes from immuneACCESS by way of TCRdb, which keeps in-frame sequences with V and J called. Part of the clones is missing from these tables; in studies checked, under half for an unresolved V gene and the rest for unknown reasons. Clone size and the V and J calls come from that table; the DNA yielded D and trimming. In this sample the table shows just over 2,000 clones, under 30% of which occur a single time. The ten largest clones represent 67% of the sample.

Study-level results and caveats: The cohort comprised only a few donors, so group averages rested on very few individuals. Because only a fraction of each donor's blood was analyzed, sampling error might partly explain the low overlap between acute and convalescent clonotypes. In TCR repertoire selection for BRLF1 (YVL-BR), TCRalpha CDR3 motifs took on a dominant role, whereas TCRbeta played only a minimal one. Only around 10% of unique acute clonotypes persisted into convalescence, yet these made up most of the response; new diverse de novo clonotypes seemingly replaced the rest.

The intended sense of this specimen's time point label: acute infectious mononucleosis, at clinical presentation within 2 weeks of symptom onset (visit 1). Over the course of primary infection, this study followed CD8 T cell responses against two immunodominant EBV epitopes, BRLF1 109 (YVL-BR) and BMLF1 280 (GLC-BM). Primary EBV infection was indicated by a positive serum heterophile antibody test and EBV viral capsid antigen-specific IgM. Total CD8 T cells were first enriched from PBMCs by magnetic positive selection (MACS). A FACSAria III was used to sort live CD3+ CD8+ tetramer+ cells to over 95% purity. A PE-conjugated tetramer loaded with the BRLF1 109-117 peptide was used to sort the cells. Directly ex vivo after tetramer sorting, the TCR repertoires of EBV epitope-specific CD8 T cells were deep-sequenced at acute infection and at convalescence. Donors were three people aged about 18 to 30 with clinical acute infectious mononucleosis and laboratory evidence of primary EBV infection. Heparinized peripheral blood was drawn at clinical presentation with mononucleosis symptoms and was drawn again about 6 months later. Ficoll-Paque density gradient centrifugation was used to isolate PBMCs.

Trimming accounts for 5 bases at V and 5 bases at J, while the number of junction bases matched to no gene is 11. From the cysteine up to the phenylalanine, the CDR3 has a length of 16 residues. Just CDR3 DNA is preserved here, 48 bases in frame from base 1. The germline V gene provides CDR1 SGHTA and CDR2 FQGTGA. The chain uses TRBV7-3 and TRBJ2-4, with 8 bases in between that match TRBD2. The receptor comes from a man younger than 35 with infectious mononucleosis caused by EBV. Here the sequenced sample was EBV YVL epitope tetramer+ CD8+ T cells sorted from PBMCs, taken during acute infectious mononucleosis. This specimen's cell subset or site label, per the study, means: CD8 T cells binding a tetramer with EBV BRLF1 109-117 peptide (YVL-BR). The DNA reads as follows: TGTGCCAGCAGCCACCCCCGGGAGGGAGGGCAAAACATTCAGTACTTC. It specifies CASSHPREGGQNIQYF. Beyond the CDR3, the reference TRBV7-3 and TRBJ2-4 genes provide the residues; the full variable domain reads: GAGVSQTPSNKVTEKGKYVELRCDPISGHTALYWYRQSLGQGPEFLIYFQGTGAADDSGLPNDRFFAVRPEGSVSTLKIQRTERGDSAVYLCASSHPREGGQNIQYFGAGTRLSVL.